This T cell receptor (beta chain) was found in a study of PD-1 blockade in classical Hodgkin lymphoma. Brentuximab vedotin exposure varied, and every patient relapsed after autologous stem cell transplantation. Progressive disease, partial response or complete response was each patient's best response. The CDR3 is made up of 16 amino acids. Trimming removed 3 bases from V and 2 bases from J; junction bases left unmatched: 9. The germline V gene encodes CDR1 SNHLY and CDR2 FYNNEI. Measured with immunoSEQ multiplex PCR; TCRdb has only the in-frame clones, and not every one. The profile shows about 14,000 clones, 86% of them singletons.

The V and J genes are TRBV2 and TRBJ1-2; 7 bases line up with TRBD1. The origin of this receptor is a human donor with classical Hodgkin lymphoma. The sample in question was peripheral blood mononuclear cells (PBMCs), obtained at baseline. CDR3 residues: CASSEGRGRGNYGYTF. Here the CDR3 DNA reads TGTGCCAGCAGTGAGGGCAGGGGGAGAGGGAACTATGGCTACACCTTC.